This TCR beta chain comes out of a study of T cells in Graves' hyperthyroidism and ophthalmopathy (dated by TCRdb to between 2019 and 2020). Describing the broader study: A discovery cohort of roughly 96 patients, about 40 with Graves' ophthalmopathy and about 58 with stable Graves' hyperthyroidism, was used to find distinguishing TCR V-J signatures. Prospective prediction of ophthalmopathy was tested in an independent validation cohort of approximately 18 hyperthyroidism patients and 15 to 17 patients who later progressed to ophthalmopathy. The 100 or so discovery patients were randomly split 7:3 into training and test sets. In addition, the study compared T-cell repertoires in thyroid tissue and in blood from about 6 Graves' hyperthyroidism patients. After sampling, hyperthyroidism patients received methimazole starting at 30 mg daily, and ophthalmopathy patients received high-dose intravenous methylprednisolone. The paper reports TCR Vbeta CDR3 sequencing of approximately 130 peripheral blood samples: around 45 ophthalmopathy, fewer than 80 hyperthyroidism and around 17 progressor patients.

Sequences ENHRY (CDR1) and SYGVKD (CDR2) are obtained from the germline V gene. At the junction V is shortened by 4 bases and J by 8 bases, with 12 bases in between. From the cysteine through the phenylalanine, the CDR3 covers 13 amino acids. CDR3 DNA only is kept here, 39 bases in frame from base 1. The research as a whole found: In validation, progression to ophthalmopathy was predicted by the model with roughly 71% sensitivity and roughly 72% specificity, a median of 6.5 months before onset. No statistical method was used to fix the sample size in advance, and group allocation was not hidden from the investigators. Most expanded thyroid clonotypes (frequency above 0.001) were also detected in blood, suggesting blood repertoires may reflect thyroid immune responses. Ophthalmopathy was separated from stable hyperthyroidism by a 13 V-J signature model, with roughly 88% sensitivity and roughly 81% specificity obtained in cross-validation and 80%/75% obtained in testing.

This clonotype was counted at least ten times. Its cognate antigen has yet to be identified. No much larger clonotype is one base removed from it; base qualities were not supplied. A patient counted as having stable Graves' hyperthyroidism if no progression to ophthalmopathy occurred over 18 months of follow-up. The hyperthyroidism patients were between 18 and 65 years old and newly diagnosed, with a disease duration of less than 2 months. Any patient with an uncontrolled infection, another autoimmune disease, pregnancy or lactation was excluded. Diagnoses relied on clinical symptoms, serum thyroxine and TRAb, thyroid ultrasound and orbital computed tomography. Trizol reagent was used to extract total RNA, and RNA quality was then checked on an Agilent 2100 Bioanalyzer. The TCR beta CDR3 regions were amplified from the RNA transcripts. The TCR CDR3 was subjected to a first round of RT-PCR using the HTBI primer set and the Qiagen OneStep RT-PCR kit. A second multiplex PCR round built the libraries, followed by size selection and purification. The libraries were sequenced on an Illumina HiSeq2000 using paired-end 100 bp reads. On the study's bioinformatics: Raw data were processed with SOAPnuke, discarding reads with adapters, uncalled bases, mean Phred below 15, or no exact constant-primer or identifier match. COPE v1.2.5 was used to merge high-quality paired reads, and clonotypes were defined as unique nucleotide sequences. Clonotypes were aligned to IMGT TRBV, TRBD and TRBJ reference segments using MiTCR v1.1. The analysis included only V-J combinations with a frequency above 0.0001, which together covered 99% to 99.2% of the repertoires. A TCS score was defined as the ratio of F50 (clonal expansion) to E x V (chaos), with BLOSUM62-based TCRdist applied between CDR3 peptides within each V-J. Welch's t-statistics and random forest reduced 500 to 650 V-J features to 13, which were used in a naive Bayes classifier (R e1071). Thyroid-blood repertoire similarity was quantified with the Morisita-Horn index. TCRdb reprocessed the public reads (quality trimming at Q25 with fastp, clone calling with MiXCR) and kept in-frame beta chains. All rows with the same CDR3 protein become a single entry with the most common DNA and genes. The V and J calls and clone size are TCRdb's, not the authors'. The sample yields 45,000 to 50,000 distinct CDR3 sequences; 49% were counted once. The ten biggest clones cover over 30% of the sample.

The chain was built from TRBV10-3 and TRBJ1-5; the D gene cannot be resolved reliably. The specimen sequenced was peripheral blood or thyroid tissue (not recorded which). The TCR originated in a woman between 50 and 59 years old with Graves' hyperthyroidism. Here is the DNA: TGTGCCATCAGTGTTTCGACCCGGGAGCCCCAGCATTTT. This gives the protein CAISVSTREPQHF.